Sequencing of this TCR beta chain was carried out in a study of metastatic and nonmetastatic thyroid tumors. Turning to the study itself: From malignant and benign thyroid patients, repertoires in blood and in tumor or nodule tissue were compared. Study-wide points: Reported TCR beta diversity, measured in blood and tumor, was significantly higher for malignant thyroid tumors than for benign nodules.

This CDR3 spans 14 amino acids. The germline gives CDR1 MDHEN, CDR2 SYDVKM. V lost 7 bases to trimming and J lost 6 bases; unmatched junction nucleotides: 9. Each patient came to thyroid surgery without any prior treatment (of any kind). This clone was found many times. The target antigen is unknown. In the original analysis: Variation in CDR3 across clinicopathological groups served as the basis for constructing a distant-metastasis classifier in papillary thyroid cancer. TCRdb reanalyzed the PCR reads via MiXCR. The V and J calls here are based on TCRdb, not the publication. The sample comprises approximately 5,200 clones, less than 40% of which are singletons, and around 15% rests with the top ten.

The chain carries TRBV28 and TRBJ1-5; TRBD1 matches 7 bases. The TCR was taken from a male donor with papillary thyroid cancer or a benign thyroid nodule (not recorded which). Some clones in this sample may be carry-over from other donors' samples. Sequenced: tumor tissue. The CDR3 DNA is TGTGCCAGCACCTTAGCGAGGGGGCCTCAGCCCCAGCATTTT. It specifies CASTLARGPQPQHF. The whole variable domain, filled in from reference TRBV28 and TRBJ1-5, reads DVKVTQSSRYLVKRTGEKVFLECVQDMDHENMFWYRQDPGLGLRLIYFSYDVKMKEKGDIPEGYSVSREKKERFSLILESASTNQTSMYLCASTLARGPQPQHFGDGTRLSIL.